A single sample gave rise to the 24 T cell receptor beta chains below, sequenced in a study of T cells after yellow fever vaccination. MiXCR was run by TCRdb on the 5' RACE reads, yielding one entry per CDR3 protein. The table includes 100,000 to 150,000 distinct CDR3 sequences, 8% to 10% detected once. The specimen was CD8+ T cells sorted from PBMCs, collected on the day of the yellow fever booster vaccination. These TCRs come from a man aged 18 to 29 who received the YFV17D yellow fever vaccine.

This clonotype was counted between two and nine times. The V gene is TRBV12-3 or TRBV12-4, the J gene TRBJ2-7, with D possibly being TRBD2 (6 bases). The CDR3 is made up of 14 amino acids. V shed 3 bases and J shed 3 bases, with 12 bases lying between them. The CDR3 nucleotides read TGTGCCAGCAGTTTCGCGGGGACGGGCTACGAGCAGTACTTC. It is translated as CASSFAGTGYEQYF.

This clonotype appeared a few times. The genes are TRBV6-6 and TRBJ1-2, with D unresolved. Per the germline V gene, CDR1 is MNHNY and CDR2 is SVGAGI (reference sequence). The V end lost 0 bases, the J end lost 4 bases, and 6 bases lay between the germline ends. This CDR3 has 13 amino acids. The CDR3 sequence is CASSYSGSYGYTF. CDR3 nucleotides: TGTGCCAGCAGTTACTCGGGGAGCTATGGCTACACCTTC.

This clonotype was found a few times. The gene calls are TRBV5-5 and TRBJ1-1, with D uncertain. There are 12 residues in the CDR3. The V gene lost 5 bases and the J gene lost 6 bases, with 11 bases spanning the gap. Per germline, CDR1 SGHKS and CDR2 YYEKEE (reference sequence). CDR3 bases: TGTGCCAGCAGGTCTATTGAGGCTGAAGCTTTCTTT. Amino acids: CASRSIEAEAFF.

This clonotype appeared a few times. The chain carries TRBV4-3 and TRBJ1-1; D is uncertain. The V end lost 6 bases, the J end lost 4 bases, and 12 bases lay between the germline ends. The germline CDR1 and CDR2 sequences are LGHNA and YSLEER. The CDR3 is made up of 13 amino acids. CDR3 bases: TGCGCCAGCAGTCGTGGGGAGGGCACTGAAGCTTTCTTT. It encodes CASSRGEGTEAFF.

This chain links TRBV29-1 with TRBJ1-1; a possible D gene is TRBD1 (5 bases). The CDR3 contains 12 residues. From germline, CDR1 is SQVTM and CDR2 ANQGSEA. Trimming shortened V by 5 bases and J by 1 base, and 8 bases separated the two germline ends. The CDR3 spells CSVTGQNTEAFF. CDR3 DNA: TGCAGCGTTACCGGACAGAACACTGAAGCTTTCTTT.

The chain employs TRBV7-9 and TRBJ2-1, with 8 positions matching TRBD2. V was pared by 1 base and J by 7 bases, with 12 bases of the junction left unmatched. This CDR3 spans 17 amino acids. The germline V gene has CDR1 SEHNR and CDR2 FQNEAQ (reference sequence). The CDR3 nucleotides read TGTGCCAGCAGCTTAGTAGTAGCGGGGTTCTCTGGGAATGAGCAGTTCTTC. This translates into CASSLVVAGFSGNEQFF.

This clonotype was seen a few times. CDR3 sequence: CSARMNVNGGFDEKLFF. The CDR3 region has the DNA TGCAGTGCTAGAATGAACGTCAATGGGGGATTCGATGAAAAACTGTTTTTT. This chain joins TRBV20-1 and TRBJ1-4; D may be TRBD1 (5 bases). With 2 bases removed from V and 6 bases from J, the gap between germline ends came to 22 bases. The germline V gene has CDR1 DFQATT and CDR2 SNEGSKA (reference sequence). The CDR3 is 17 residues long.

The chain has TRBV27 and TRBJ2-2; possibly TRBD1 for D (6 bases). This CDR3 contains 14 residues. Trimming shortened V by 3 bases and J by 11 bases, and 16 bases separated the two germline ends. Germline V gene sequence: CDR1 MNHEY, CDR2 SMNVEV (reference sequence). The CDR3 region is CASSLGTNKIELFF. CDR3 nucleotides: TGTGCCAGCAGTTTGGGGACAAACAAAATAGAGCTGTTTTTT.

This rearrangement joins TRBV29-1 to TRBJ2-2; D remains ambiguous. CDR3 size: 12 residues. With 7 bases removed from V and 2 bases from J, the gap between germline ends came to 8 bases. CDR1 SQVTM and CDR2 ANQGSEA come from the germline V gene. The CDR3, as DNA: TGCAGCGCCAGACCAAACACCGGGGAGCTGTTTTTT. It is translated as CSARPNTGELFF.

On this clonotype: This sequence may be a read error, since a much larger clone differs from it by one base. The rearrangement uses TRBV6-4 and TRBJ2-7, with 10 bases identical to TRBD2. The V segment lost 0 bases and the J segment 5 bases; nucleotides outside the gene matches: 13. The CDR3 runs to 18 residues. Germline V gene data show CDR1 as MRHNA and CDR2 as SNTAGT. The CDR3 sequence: CASSDSMASGGLKHEQYV. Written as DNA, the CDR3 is TGTGCCAGCAGTGACTCGATGGCTAGCGGGGGCCTTAAGCACGAGCAGTACGTC.

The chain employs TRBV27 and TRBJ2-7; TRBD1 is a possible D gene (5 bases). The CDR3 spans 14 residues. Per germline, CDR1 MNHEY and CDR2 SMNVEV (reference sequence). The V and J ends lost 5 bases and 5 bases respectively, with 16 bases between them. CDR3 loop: CASSPRAGYDEQYV. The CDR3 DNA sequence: TGTGCCAGCAGTCCCCGCGCAGGGTACGACGAGCAGTACGTC.

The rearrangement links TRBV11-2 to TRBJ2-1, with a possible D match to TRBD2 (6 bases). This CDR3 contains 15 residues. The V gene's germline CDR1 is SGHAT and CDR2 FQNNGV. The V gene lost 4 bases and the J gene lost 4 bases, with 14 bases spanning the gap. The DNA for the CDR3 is TGTGCCAGCAGCTCCCGTGGCGGGGATTACAATGAGCAGTTCTTC. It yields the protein CASSSRGGDYNEQFF.

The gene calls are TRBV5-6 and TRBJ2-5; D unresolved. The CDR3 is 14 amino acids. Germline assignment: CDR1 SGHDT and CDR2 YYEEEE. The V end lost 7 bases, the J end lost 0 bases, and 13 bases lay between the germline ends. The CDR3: CASSGEGNQETQYF. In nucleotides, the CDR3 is TGTGCCAGCTCAGGTGAAGGGAACCAAGAGACCCAGTACTTC.

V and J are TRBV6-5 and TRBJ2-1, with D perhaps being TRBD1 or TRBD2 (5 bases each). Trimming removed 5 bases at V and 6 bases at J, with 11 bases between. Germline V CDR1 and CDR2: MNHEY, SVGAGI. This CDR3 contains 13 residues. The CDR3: CASSPGALNEQFF. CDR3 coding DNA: TGTGCCAGCAGTCCCGGGGCCCTCAATGAGCAGTTCTTC.

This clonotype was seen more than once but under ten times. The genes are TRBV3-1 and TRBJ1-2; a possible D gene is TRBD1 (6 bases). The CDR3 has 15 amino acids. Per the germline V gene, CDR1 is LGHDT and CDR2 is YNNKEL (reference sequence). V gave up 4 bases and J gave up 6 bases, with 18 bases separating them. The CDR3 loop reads CASSPHRTAFDGYTF. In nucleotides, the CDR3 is TGTGCCAGCAGCCCACATCGGACAGCCTTCGATGGCTACACCTTC.

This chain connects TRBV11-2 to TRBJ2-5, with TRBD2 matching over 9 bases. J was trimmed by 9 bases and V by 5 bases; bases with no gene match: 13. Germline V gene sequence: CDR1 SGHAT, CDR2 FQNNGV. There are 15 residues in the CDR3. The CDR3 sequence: CASSLPLGGGGPQYF. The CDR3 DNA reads TGTGCCAGCAGCCTCCCGCTAGGCGGGGGGGGTCCCCAGTACTTC.

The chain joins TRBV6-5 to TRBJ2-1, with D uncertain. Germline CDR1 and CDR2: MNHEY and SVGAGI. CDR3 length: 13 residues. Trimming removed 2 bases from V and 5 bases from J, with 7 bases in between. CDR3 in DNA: TGTGCCAGCAGTTACGAACAGAACAATGAGCAGTTCTTC. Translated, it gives CASSYEQNNEQFF.

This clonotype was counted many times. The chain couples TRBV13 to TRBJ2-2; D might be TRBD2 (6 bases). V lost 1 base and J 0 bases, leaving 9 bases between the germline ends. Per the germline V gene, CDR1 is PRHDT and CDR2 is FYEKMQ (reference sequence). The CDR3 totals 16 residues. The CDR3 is CASSLDGGTNTGELFF. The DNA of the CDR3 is TGTGCCAGCAGCTTAGATGGGGGGACGAACACCGGGGAGCTGTTTTTT.

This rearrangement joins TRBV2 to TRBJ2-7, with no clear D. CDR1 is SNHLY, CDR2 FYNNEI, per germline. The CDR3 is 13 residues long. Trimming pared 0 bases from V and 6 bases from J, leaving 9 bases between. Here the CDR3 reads CASSEATIGEQYV. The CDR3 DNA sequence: TGTGCCAGCAGTGAAGCGACGATTGGCGAGCAGTACGTC.

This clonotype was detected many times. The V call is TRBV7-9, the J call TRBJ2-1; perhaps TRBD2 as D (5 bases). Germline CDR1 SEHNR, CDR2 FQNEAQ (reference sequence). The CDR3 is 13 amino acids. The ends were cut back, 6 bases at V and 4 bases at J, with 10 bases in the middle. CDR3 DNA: TGTGCCAGCAGGCACGGGGTTTACAATGAGCAGTTCTTC. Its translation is CASRHGVYNEQFF.

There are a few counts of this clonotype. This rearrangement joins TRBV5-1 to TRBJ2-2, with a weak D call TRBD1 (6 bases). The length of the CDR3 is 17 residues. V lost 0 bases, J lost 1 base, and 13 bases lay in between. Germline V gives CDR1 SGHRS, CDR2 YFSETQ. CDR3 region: CASSLAGTGLNTGELFF. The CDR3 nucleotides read TGCGCCAGCAGCTTGGCCGGAACAGGGCTGAACACCGGGGAGCTGTTTTTT.

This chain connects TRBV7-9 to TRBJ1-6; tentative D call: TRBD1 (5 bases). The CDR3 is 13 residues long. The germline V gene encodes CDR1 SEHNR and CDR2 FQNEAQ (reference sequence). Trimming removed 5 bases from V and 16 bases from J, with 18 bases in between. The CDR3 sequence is CASSPGETVVLHF. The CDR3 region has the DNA TGTGCCAGCAGCCCGGGGGAGACGGTGGTTCTCCACTTT. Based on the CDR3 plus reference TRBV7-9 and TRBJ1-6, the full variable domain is DTGVSQNPRHKITKRGQNVTFRCDPISEHNRLYWYRQTLGQGPEFLTYFQNEAQLEKSRLLSDRFSAERPKGSFSTLEIQRTEQGDSAMYLCASSPGETVVLHFGNGTRLTVT.

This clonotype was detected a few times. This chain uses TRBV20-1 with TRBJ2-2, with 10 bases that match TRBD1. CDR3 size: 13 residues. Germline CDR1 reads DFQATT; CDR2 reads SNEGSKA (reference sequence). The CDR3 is CTRQGARTGELFF. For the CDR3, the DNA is TGCACCAGACAGGGGGCGAGGACCGGGGAGCTGTTTTTT.

The CDR3 DNA is TGCAGTCCGACAGGGGACCTGACCTACGAGCAGTACGTC. Translated, it gives CSPTGDLTYEQYV. The chain is built from TRBV29-1 and TRBJ2-7; 8 bases line up with TRBD1. Germline-derived CDR1 and CDR2 are SQVTM and ANQGSEA. CDR3 length equals 13 residues.